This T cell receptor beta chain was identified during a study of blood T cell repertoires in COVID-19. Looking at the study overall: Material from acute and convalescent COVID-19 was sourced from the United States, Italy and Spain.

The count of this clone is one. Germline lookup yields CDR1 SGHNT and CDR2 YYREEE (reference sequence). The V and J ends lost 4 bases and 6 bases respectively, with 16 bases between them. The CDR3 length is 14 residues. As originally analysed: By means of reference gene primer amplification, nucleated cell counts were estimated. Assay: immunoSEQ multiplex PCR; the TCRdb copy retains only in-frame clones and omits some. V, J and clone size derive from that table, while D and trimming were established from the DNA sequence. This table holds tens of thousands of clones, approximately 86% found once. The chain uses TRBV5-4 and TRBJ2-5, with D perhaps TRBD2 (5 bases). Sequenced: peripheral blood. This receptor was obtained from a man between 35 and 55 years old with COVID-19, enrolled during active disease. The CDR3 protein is CASSARTGTKTQYF. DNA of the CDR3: TGTGCCAGCAGCGCCCGGACTGGAACGAAGACCCAGTACTTC.